The source of this T cell receptor (beta chain) is a study of spatial heterogeneity in lung cancer (dated by TCRdb to the late 2010s). Turning to the overall study: More beta-chain than alpha-chain transcripts were consistently detected, likely reflecting higher beta-chain transcript abundance. In tumor regions, TCR transcript counts showed a strong correlation with a T cell transcriptional module score derived from matched bulk RNA-seq. In the raw uncorrected reads, each unique combination of TCR and UMI appeared more than ten times on average. In non-small cell lung cancer, the study quantitatively compared TCR alpha and beta repertoires across several tumor regions, matched nontumor lung, and blood. Nonsynonymous mutation counts, determined by whole-exome sequencing of tumor tissue, were related to features of the TCR repertoire. At surgery, both alpha and beta chains were TCR-sequenced in about 200 tumor regions, fewer than 85 matched nontumor lung samples and some 58 PBMC samples.

The CDR3 runs 15 amino acids, cysteine and phenylalanine included. The read is trimmed to its CDR3 DNA, 45 bases read in frame from base 1. CDR1 and CDR2, looked up from the germline V gene (reference sequence), are SGHNT and YYREEE. Trimming takes 5 bases off V and 4 bases off J; junction bases not matched to a gene: 7. In the paper's terms, the time point label means: sample taken at primary tumor resection. The donors were fewer than 90 patients from the lung TRACERx cohort who had early-stage, untreated non-small cell lung cancer. Without any cell sorting, TCR sequencing was performed on whole RNA extracted either from tumor and nontumor lung tissue or from cryopreserved PBMC samples. Only patients with enough RNA available from two or more tumor regions were chosen for TCR sequencing. Tumor and adjacent nontumor lung specimens were reviewed by a lung pathologist before selection. Findings and caveats that apply to the study as a whole: Confirming at a functional level the hypothesis that regional TCRs recognize regional mutations was considered to require additional single-cell paired TCR alpha and beta sequencing. Counts of ubiquitous and regional expanded TCRs were found to correlate with counts of ubiquitous and regional nonsynonymous mutations, respectively. The tumor nonsynonymous mutation count correlated with the number of expanded intratumoral alpha and beta TCRs. Estimated TCR-seq coverage of tumor T cells was only around 7% for alpha chains and about 14% for beta chains.

The library was made by 5' RACE. Data came from a NextSeq 500. In the TCR library protocol, a unique molecular identifier was attached to each TCR cDNA molecule so that PCR and sequencing errors could be corrected. On the authors' methods: TCR identification, UMI-based error correction and CDR3 extraction were all carried out with Decombinator tools. TCRs above a frequency of 2 per 1,000, corresponding to the top 1% of the tumor frequency distribution, were defined as expanded. Expanded tumor TCRs statistically deemed absent (corrected P<0.05) from at least one tumor region were classed as regional, and all other expanded tumor TCRs were classed as ubiquitous. Rényi diversity was computed with the R vegan package after subsampling each repertoire 100 times to 5,000 TCRs. CDR3 similarity networks were constructed using string-kernel similarity of amino acid triplets, with links drawn between CDR3s whose pairwise similarity was above 0.82. TCRdb reworked the public reads: Q25 trimming with fastp, MiXCR clone assembly, productive beta chains retained. Identical CDR3 protein sequences are pooled into one entry, listed with their most common genes and DNA. These V and J calls are TCRdb output, not the study's own analysis. This sample is represented by some 96,000 distinct CDR3 sequences; 4.4% of them were singletons. 21% of the sample goes to the ten largest clones.

This clonotype was seen at least ten times. Its antigen specificity is not known. The input lacks base qualities; no much larger clone sits a single base away. This receptor chain uses TRBV5-4 and TRBJ2-2; a stretch of 8 junction bases matches TRBD2. The receptor comes from a male donor with early-stage non-small cell lung cancer. This specimen consisted of lung tumor tissue, obtained at surgery. For the CDR3, the sequence is CASRRLSGSTGELFF. The DNA sequence reads TGTGCCAGCAGGCGCCTGAGCGGGAGCACCGGGGAGCTGTTTTTT. Full variable domain (CDR3 extended with the reference TRBV5-4 and TRBJ2-2 proteins): ETGVTQSPTHLIKTRGQQVTLRCSSQSGHNTVSWYQQALGQGPQFIFQYYREEENGRGNFPPRFSGLQFPNYSSELNVNALELDDSALYLCASRRLSGSTGELFFGEGSRLTVL.